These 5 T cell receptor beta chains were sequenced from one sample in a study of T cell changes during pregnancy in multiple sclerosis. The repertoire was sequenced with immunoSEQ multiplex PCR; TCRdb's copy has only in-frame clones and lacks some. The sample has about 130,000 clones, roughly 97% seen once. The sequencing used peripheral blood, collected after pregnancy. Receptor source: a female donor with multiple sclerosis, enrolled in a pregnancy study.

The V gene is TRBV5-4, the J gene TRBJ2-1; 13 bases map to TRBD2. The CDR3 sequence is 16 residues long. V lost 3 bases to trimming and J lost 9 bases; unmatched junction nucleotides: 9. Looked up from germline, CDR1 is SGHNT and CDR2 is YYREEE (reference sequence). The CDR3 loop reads CASSSGTSGAWGEQFF. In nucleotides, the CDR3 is TGTGCCAGCAGCTCCGGGACTAGCGGGGCTTGGGGTGAGCAGTTCTTC.

The CDR3 DNA reads TGTGCCAGCAGCCGGAGATTAGACAGGCCCAGGTTAAGGTCAGAGACCCAGTACTTC. It is translated as CASSRRLDRPRLRSETQYF. V and J are TRBV14 and TRBJ2-5, with a tentative D call TRBD1 (6 bases). CDR3 size: 19 residues. Germline V CDR1 and CDR2: SGHDN, FVKESK. The V end lost 4 bases, the J end lost 4 bases, and 28 bases lay between the germline ends.

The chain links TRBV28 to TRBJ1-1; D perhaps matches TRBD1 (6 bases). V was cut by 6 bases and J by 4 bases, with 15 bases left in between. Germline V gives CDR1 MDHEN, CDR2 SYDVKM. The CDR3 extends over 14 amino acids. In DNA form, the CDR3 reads TGTGCCAGCAGACCACAGGGAGGGATCACTGAAGCTTTCTTT. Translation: CASRPQGGITEAFF.

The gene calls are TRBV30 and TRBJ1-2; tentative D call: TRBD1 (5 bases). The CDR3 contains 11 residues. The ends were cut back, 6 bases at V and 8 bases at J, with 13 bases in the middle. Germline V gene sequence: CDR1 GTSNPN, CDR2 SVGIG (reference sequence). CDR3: CACSQGSGYTF. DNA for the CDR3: TGTGCCTGTTCGCAGGGTTCCGGCTACACCTTC.

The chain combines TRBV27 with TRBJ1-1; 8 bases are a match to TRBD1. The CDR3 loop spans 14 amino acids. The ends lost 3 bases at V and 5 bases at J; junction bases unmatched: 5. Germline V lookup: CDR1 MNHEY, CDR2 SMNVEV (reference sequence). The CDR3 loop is CASSFRGQGTEAFF. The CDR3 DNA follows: TGTGCCAGCAGTTTCAGGGGGCAAGGGACTGAAGCTTTCTTT.